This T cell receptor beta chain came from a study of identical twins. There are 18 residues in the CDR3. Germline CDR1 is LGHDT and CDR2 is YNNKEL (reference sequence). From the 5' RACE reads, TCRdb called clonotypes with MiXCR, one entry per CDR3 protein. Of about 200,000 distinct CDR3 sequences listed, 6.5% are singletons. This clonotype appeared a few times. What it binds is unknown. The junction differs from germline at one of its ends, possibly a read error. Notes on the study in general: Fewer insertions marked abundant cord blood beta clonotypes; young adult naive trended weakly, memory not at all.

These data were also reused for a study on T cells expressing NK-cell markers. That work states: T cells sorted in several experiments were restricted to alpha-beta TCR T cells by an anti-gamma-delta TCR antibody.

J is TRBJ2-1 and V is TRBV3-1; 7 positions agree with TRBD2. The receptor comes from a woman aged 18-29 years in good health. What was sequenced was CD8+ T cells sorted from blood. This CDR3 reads CACSIRAGESVYDNEQFF. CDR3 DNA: TGTGCCTGCAGTATAAGGGCGGGAGAGTCAGTCTACGACAATGAGCAGTTCTTC.